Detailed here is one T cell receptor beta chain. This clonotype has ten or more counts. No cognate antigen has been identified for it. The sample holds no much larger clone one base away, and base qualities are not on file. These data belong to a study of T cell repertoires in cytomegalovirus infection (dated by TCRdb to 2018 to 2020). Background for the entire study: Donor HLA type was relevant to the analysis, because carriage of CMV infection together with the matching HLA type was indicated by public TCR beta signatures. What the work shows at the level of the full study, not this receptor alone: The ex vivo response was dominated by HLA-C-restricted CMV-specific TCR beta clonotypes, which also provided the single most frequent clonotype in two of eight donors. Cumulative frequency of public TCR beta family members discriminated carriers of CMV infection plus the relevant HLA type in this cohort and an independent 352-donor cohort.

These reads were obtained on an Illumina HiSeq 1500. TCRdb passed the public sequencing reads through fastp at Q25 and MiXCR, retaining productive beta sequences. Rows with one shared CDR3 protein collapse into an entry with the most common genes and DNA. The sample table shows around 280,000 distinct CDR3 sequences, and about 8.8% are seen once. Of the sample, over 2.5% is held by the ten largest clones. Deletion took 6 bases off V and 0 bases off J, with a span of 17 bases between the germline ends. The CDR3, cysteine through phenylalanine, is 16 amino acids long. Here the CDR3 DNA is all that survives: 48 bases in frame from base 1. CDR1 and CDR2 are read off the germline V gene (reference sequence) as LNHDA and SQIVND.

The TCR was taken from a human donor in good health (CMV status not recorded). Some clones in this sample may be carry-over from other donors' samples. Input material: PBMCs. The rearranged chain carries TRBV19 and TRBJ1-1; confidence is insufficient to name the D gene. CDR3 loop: CASRSGGGLLNTEAFF. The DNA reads TGTGCCAGTAGATCGGGAGGCGGGCTCTTGAACACTGAAGCTTTCTTT.